This entry features one T cell receptor (beta chain) sequence. The target antigen is unknown. The entry originates in a study of OX40 agonist ivuxolimab in advanced cancers. Study summary: Administration of intravenous ivuxolimab to patients occurred every 2 weeks at 0.01 to 10 mg/kg.

Broader study findings: Clonal expansion from baseline to week 6 occurred in both CD4+ and CD8+ T cells. Among the lowest peripheral clonal expansion occurred in 0.1-3.0 mg/kg partial responders. CD8+ T cells (on average) carried more expanded clones than CD4+ T cells.

Assay used: immunoSEQ multiplex PCR; TCRdb lists only in-frame clones, some missing. The table shows around 19,000 clones, with approximately 83% occurring only once. Sample: CD4+ or CD8+ T cells sorted from blood, taken in a trial of the OX40 agonist ivuxolimab. The sequence was obtained from an adult with an advanced solid tumor such as melanoma, head and neck, liver or kidney cancer.

CDR3 nucleotide sequence: TGTGCCAGCAGCCCATCCCCGGGACAGGGGGCAAACTACGAGCAGTACTTC. Translation gives CASSPSPGQGANYEQYF. The rearrangement links TRBV13 to TRBJ2-7, with TRBD1 matching over 12 bases. The V segment lost 5 bases and the J segment 3 bases; nucleotides outside the gene matches: 11. Looked up from germline, CDR1 is PRHDT and CDR2 is FYEKMQ (reference sequence). The CDR3 length is 17 residues.